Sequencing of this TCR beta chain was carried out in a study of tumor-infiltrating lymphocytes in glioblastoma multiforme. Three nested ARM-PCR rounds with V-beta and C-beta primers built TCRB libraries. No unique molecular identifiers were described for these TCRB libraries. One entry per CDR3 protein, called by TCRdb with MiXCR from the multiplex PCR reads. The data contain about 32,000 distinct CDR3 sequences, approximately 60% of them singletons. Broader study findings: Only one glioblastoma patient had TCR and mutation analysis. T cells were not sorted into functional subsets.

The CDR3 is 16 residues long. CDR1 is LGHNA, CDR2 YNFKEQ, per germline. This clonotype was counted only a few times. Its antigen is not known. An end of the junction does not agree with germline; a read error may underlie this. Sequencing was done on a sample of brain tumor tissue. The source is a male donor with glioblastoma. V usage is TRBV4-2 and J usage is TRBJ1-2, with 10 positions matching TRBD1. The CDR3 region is CAGSQHDRGQNYGYTF. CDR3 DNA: TGTGCCGGCAGCCAACACGACAGGGGGCAAAACTATGGCTACACCTTC.